This T cell receptor (beta chain) was sequenced during a study of cytomegalovirus exposure and HLA in healthy donors. It was with 60 Vbeta and 13 Jbeta primers that the PCR ran. Profiling relied on immunoSEQ multiplex PCR, and the TCRdb table lists in-frame clones only, not all of them. This sample carries about 170,000 clones, over 65% of them seen once, and the ten largest clones take 0.6% to 0.9%. The length of the CDR3 is 11 residues. Germline V gene sequence: CDR1 MDHEN, CDR2 SYDVKM. V dropped 8 bases and J dropped 5 bases, with 9 bases sitting between them. This clonotype was sampled from a female donor in good health and CMV-seronegative. The gene calls are TRBV28 and TRBJ1-2; D gene ambiguous. The sample taken for sequencing was PBMCs. CDR3: CASDTEYGYTF. The DNA of the CDR3 is TGTGCCAGCGATACGGAGTATGGCTACACCTTC.